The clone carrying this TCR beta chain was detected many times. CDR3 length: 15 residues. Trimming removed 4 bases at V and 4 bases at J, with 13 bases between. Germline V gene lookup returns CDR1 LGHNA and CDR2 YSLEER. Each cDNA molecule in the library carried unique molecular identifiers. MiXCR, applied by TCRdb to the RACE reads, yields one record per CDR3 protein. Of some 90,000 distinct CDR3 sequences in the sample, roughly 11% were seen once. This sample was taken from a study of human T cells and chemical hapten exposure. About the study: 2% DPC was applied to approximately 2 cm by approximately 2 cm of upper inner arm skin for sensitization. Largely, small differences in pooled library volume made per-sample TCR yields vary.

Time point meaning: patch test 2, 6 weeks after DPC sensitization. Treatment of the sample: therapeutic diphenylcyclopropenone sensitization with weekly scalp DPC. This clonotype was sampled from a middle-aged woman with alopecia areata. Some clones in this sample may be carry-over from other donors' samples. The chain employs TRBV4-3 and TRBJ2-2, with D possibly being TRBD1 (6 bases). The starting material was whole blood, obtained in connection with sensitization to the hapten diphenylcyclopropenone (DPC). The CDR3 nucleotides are TGCGCCAGCAGCCTGAGTGTGGGGGCCACCGGGGAGCTGTTTTTT. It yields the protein CASSLSVGATGELFF.